This T cell receptor beta chain stems from a study of patients with pleural tuberculosis. TCRdb re-derived calls from the reads in MiXCR, one entry per CDR3 protein. The sample holds approximately 53,000 distinct CDR3 sequences, about 6.8% seen once. The V gene lost 3 bases and the J gene lost 1 base, with 12 bases spanning the gap. This CDR3 has 15 residues. Per germline, CDR1 SGHAT and CDR2 FQNNGV. This clonotype was counted ten times or more. The rearrangement uses TRBV11-2 and TRBJ1-1; no clear D. The sequence came from a human donor with pleural tuberculosis. The CDR3 protein is CASSLDHGANTEAFF. The CDR3 DNA follows: TGTGCCAGCAGCTTGGACCATGGTGCGAACACTGAAGCTTTCTTT.